This T cell receptor (beta chain) came from a study of blood T cell repertoires in COVID-19. Across the whole study: COVID-19 samples collected from the United States, Italy and Spain covered acute and convalescent phases. Sources were T cells, B-cell-depleted T cells, or PBMCs; the material itself was cDNA or gDNA.

This CDR3 region has 13 residues. Germline V gene data show CDR1 as SGHTA and CDR2 as FQGNSA. Remarks on this clone: A junction boundary mismatches the germline segment, possibly from a read error.

Per the original methods: Cell counts per sample came from amplifying reference gene primers. Some clones are missing from TCRdb's copy, which holds only in-frame ones; the method was immunoSEQ multiplex PCR. The DNA gave D and trimming, while V, J and clone size come from that table. The sample yields fewer than 85,000 clones, roughly nine tenths seen once. Sequenced sample: peripheral blood. This receptor was identified in a man in his fifties or sixties with acute or convalescent COVID-19. The rearrangement joins TRBV7-2 to TRBJ2-7; D gene ambiguous. The CDR3 sequence: CASSLAAFYEQYF. CDR3 sequence (DNA): TGTGCCAGCAGTTTAGCAGCTTTCTACGAGCAGTACTTC.